Detailed here is one TCR beta chain. Its antigen remains unidentified. Base-call qualities are not available, and no considerably larger clone is one nucleotide away. Based on the germline V gene, the CDR1 and CDR2 sequences are SNHLY and FYNNEI. The CDR3 runs 15 residues from the cysteine to the phenylalanine. CDR3 DNA only is kept here, 45 bases in frame from base 1. The junction shows trimming of 8 bases on V and 3 bases on J, and the gene matches do not reach 5 bases of it. The sample is drawn from a study of blood T cell repertoires in COVID-19 (TCRdb year 2020). Regarding the complete study: Samples covering the acute and convalescent phases of COVID-19 were provided by collaborators in the United States, Italy and Spain. The prospective study material was composed of cDNA or gDNA derived from T cells, B-cell-depleted T cells, or PBMCs. The dataset comprised deeply sampled blood TCRbeta repertoires from subjects exposed to, actively infected with, or recovered from COVID-19. The repertoires were made available in a free public database intended to serve as a resource for research on the immune response to SARS-CoV-2. Samples came from the ongoing ImmuneRACE study (first 160 participants) plus 1,254 subjects from 6 global collaborators. A de-identified subject ID, COVID-19 status, age in years and sex were almost always included in the sample metadata. Where available, HLA class I and class II types were taken from metadata supplied by the sample provider and were not determined by assay-based typing. What the study reported, not specific to this receptor: The quantity of clinical and demographic metadata differed by source and by participant and was supplied without curation.

Another Seattle source contributed samples from volunteer blood donors who had recovered from COVID-19. Each collaborating institution followed its own protocols to collect whole blood in K2EDTA tubes. For TCRbeta analysis, collaborators shipped samples as frozen whole blood, isolated PBMCs, or DNA extracted from either of those sample types. TCRbeta CDR3 regions were amplified from genomic DNA using the immunoSEQ Assay, a bias-controlled multiplex PCR. As for how the authors treated the data: Nucleated cell counts per sample were estimated from amplification of reference gene primers within the assay. To quantify the absolute abundance of each unique TCRbeta CDR3 rearrangement, sequence reads were collapsed and filtered. Productive Simpson clonality was computed per sample as the square root of Simpson's diversity index over productive rearrangements. TCRdb's version of the immuneACCESS table is confined to in-frame rearrangements and falls short of the full clone set. An unresolved V gene accounts for under half of the shortfall where checked; the remainder is of unknown origin. V, J and clone size are those of that table, while D and trimming were read from the DNA. The sample yields roughly 130,000 clones; almost 85% were counted once. Together, the top ten hold about an eighth of the sample.

This chain is built from TRBV2 and TRBJ2-3, and TRBD2 aligns with 13 junction nucleotides. Specimen: peripheral blood. This clonotype was obtained from a woman aged 25 to 39 who had recovered from COVID-19. The CDR3 in this case is CASRRTSGSTDTQYF. The nucleotide sequence is given as TGTGCCAGCCGGAGGACTAGCGGGAGTACAGATACGCAGTATTTT.